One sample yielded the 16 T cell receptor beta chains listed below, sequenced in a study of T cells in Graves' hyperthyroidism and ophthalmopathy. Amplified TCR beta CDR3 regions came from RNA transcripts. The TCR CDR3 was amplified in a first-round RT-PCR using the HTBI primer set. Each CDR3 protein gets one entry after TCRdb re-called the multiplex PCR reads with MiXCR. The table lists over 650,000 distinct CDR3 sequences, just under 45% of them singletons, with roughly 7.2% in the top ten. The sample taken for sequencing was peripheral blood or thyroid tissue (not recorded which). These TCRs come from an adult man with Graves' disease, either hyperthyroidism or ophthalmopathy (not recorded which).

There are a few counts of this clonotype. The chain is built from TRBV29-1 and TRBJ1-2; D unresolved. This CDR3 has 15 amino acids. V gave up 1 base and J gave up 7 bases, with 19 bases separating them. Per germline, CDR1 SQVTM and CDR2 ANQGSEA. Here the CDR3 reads CSVEAPPVSAGGYTF. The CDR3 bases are TGCAGCGTTGAAGCTCCGCCCGTCAGTGCGGGTGGCTACACCTTC.

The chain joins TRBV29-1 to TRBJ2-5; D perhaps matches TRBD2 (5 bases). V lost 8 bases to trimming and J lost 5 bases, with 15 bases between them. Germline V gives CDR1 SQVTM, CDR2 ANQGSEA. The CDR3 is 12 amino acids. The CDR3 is CSFRGVPETQYF. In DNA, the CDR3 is TGCAGCTTTCGGGGAGTCCCGGAGACCCAGTACTTC.

CDR3 loop: CASSLEASGTLEWEAFF. DNA for the CDR3: TGCGCCAGCAGCTTGGAGGCCTCCGGGACTCTCGAATGGGAAGCTTTCTTT. The rearrangement links TRBV5-1 to TRBJ1-1, with D possibly being TRBD1 (5 bases). The CDR3 contains 17 residues. Germline V lookup: CDR1 SGHRS, CDR2 YFSETQ. V was clipped by 0 bases and J by 8 bases, with 23 bases between them.

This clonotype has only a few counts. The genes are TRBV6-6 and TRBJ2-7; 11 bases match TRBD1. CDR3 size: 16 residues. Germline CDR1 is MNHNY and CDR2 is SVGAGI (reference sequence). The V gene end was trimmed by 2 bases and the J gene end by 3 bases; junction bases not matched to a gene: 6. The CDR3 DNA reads TGTGCCAGCAGTTACACGAGGACAGGGGGCAGCTACGAGCAGTACTTC. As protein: CASSYTRTGGSYEQYF.

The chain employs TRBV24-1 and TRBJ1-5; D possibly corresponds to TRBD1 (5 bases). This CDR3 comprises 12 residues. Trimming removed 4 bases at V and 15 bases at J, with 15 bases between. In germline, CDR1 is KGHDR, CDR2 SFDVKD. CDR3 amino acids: CATSDPGLPLHF. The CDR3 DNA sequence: TGTGCCACCAGTGACCCGGGACTCCCACTGCATTTT.

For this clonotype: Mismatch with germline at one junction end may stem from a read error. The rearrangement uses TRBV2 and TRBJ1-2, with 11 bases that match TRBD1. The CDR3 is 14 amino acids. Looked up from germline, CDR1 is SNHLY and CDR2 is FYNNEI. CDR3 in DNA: TGTGCCAGCAGTTACCCAGGACAGGGGGCGGGCTGCACCTTC. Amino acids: CASSYPGQGAGCTF. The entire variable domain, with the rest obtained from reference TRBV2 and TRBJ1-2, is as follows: EPEVTQTPSHQVTQMGQEVILRCVPISNHLYFYWYRQILGQKVEFLVSFYNNEISEKSEIFDDQFSVERPDGSNFTLKIRSTKLEDSAMYFCASSYPGQGAGCTFGSGTRLTVV.

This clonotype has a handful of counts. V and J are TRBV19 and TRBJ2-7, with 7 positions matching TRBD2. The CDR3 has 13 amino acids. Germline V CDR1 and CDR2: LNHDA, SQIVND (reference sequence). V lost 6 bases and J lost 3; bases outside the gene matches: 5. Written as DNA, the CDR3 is TGTGCCAGTAGGGGGGGGAGGAACTACGAGCAGTACTTC. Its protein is CASRGGRNYEQYF.

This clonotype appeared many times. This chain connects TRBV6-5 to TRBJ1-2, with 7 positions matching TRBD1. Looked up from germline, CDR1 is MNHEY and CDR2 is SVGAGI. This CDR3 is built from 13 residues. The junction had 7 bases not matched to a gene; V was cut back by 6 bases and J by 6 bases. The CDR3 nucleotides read TGTGCCAGCAGCCGAGACAGGGTGAATGGCTACACCTTC. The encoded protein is CASSRDRVNGYTF.

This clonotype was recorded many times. The CDR3 DNA follows: TGTGCCAGCAGCTTTACAGGAACCTACGAGCAGTACTTC. Translating gives CASSFTGTYEQYF. The gene calls are TRBV25-1 and TRBJ2-7; perhaps TRBD1 as D (5 bases). CDR3 length: 13 residues. Per the germline V gene, CDR1 is MGHDK and CDR2 is SYGVNS. Trimming left V 6 bases short and J 2 bases short, with 11 bases between.

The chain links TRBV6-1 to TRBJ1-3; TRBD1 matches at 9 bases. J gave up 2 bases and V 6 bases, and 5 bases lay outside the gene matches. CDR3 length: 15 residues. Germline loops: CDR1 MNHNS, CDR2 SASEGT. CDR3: CASSAGTGTGNTIYF. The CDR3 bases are TGTGCCAGCAGCGCCGGGACAGGGACTGGAAACACCATATATTTT.

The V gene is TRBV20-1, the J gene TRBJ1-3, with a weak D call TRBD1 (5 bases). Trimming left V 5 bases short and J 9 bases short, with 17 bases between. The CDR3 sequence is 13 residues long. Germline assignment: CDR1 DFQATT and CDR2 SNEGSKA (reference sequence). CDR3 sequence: CSAPFDRGSTIYF. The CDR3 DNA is TGCAGTGCTCCCTTCGATAGGGGATCCACCATATATTTT.

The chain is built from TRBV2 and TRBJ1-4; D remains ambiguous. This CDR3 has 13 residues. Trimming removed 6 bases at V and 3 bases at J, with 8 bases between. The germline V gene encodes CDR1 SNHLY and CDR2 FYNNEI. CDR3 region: CASSADANEKLFF. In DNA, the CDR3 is TGTGCCAGCAGCGCCGATGCTAATGAAAAACTGTTTTTT.

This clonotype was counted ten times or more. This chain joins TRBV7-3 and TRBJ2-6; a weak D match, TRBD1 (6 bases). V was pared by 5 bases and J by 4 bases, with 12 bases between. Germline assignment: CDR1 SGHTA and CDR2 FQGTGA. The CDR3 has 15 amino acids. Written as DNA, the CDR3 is TGTGCCAGCAGCCTGGGACACCTCGGGGCCAACGTCCTGACTTTC. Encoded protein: CASSLGHLGANVLTF.

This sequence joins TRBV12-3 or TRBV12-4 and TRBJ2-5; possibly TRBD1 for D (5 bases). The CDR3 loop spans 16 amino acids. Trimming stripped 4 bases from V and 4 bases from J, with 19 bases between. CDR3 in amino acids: CASSYSRLRGGETQYF. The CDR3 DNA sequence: TGTGCCAGCAGTTACTCACGTTTAAGGGGCGGAGAGACCCAGTACTTC.

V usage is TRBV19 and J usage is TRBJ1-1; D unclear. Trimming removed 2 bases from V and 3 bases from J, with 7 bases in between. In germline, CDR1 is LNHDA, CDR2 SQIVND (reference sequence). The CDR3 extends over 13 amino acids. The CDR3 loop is CASSISRYTEAFF. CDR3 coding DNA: TGTGCCAGTAGTATATCCCGGTACACTGAAGCTTTCTTT. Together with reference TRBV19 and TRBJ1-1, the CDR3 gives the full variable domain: DGGITQSPKYLFRKEGQNVTLSCEQNLNHDAMYWYRQDPGQGLRLIYYSQIVNDFQKGDIAEGYSVSREKKESFPLTVTSAQKNPTAFYLCASSISRYTEAFFGQGTRLTVV.

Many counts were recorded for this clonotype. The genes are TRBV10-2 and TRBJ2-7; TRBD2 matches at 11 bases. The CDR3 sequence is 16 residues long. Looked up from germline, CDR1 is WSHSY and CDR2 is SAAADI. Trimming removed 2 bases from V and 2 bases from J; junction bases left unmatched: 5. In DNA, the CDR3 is TGCGCCAGCAGTGAGCGGCTAGCGGGGGGCCCCTACGAGCAGTACTTC. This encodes CASSERLAGGPYEQYF.